Listed below are T cell receptor beta chains from one sample, sequenced in a study of cytomegalovirus exposure and HLA in healthy donors. Here immunoSEQ multiplex PCR was the method, and the copy in TCRdb shows in-frame clones only, minus some. The table has approximately 150,000 clones, 79% seen once; the top ten hold 2.1%. Material: PBMCs. The origin of the receptors is a man aged 35-49 years in good health and CMV-seronegative. CDR3s include the opening cysteine and the closing phenylalanine or tryptophan. Some rows have no size entry. The others give once, few or many, or a class for an expanded clone.

>TRBV7-9|TRBJ1-1|-
CASSRQNTEAFF
>TRBV4-1|TRBJ2-3|once
CASSGRTTSGRADTQYF
>TRBV4-2|TRBJ2-7|-
CASSQGPGLLGEQYF
>TRBV19|TRBJ2-7|-
CASSMGSGSTYEQYF
>TRBV27|TRBJ2-7|-
CASSLGQGGYEQYF
>TRBV14|TRBJ1-1|-
CASAKMNTEAFF
>TRBV18|TRBJ1-4|-
CASRMQGAKANEKLFF
>TRBV7-9|TRBJ1-3|-
CASSSDQGAGNTIYF
>TRBV10-3|TRBJ2-7|-
CASGINSYEQYF
>TRBV5-5|TRBJ1-5|-
CASSLLVTGPQPQHF
>TRBV2|TRBJ2-1|-
CASTETSWGDGEQFF
>TRBV6-1|TRBJ2-5|-
CASRGLAQETQYF
>TRBV5-1|TRBJ1-4|-
CASSVGGSDLNGEKLFF
>TRBV28|TRBJ2-7|-
CACGSYEQYF
>TRBV19|TRBJ2-1|-
CATSTRAGANNEQFF
>TRBV28|TRBJ1-5|-
CASGTGFSNQPQHF
>TRBV7-8|TRBJ2-7|-
CASSPRLGGTYEQYF
>TRBV18|TRBJ2-7|few
CASSPPLAVSEQYF
>TRBV11-2|TRBJ2-7|-
CASSRDTWYEQYF
>TRBV30|TRBJ1-2|-
CAWSEQEYGYTF
>TRBV5-4|TRBJ2-3|-
CASGLRAGGTTDTQYF
>TRBV9|TRBJ2-4|few
CASSPRTSGRTTKNIQYF
>TRBV4-2|TRBJ1-2|-
CASSQDGAGGGYTF
>TRBV7-2|TRBJ1-1|few
CASRRHSNTEAFF
>TRBV9|TRBJ1-3|-
CASSAGQVSGNTIYF
>TRBV5-1|TRBJ2-2|-
CASSLDPVTTLTGELFF
>TRBV7-9|TRBJ1-2|few
CASSLAEAPRRSVGGYTF
>TRBV19|TRBJ1-5|-
CASFQGAGDQPQHF
>TRBV10-3|TRBJ2-7|-
CAISESPGGEQYF
>TRBV7-2|-|few
CASSDSGSGSYEQYF
>TRBV28|TRBJ1-5|-
CASTDSTLNCQHF
>TRBV4-1|TRBJ1-1|-
CASSQEGKGGRTEAFF
>TRBV6-5|TRBJ2-2|-
CASGRAAGELFF
>TRBV4-3|TRBJ2-2|-
CASSQGTSGGDLKNTGELFF
>TRBV28|TRBJ1-2|few
CASRWPYGYTF
>TRBV15|TRBJ2-5|-
CATTGAGWDQYF
>TRBV28|TRBJ2-7|once
CASSLGQATYEQYF
>TRBV27|TRBJ1-4|few
CASTPQPGEKLFF
>TRBV6-1|TRBJ1-4|-
CASGRRGEKLFF
>TRBV5-1|TRBJ2-1|-
CASSLSGVRSYNEQFF
>TRBV6-5|TRBJ1-2|-
CASRGRRGREHGYTF
>TRBV7-2|TRBJ2-3|-
CASSGNSGGSTDTQYF
>TRBV11-2|TRBJ2-1|-
CASSLVRYSGRDKFF
>TRBV19|TRBJ1-5|-
CASSGTGGQPQHF
>TRBV29-1|TRBJ2-2|-
CSVGTGGSGELFF
>TRBV4-2|TRBJ1-4|-
CASSQEKEPGGKLFF
>TRBV7-8|TRBJ2-1|-
CASSLLGLYPNEQFF